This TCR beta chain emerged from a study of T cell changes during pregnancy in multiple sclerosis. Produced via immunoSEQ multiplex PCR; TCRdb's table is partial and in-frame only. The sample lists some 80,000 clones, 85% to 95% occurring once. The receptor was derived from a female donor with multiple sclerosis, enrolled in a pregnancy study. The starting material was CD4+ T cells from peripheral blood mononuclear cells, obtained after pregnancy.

The DNA for the CDR3 is TGTGCCAGCAGCGCTTCCCTGCTAGCGGGAGGGGTCACAGATACGCAGTATTTT. This codes for CASSASLLAGGVTDTQYF. The rearrangement links TRBV5-6 to TRBJ2-3, with 12 bases lining up with TRBD2. The V segment lost 4 bases and the J segment 2 bases; nucleotides outside the gene matches: 11. This CDR3 comprises 18 residues. Germline CDR1 and CDR2: SGHDT and YYEEEE.